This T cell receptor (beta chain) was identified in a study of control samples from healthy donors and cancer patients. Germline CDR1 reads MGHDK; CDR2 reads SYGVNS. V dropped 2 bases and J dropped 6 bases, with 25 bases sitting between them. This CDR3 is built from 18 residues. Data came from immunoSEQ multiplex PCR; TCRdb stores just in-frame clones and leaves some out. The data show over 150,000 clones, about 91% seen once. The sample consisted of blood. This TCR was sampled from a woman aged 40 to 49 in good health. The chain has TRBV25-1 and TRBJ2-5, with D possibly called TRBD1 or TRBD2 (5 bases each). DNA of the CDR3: TGTGCCAGCAGTGAAGGGGTCACCGGGACCTCCAGAGAAAAGACCCAGTACTTC. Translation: CASSEGVTGTSREKTQYF.